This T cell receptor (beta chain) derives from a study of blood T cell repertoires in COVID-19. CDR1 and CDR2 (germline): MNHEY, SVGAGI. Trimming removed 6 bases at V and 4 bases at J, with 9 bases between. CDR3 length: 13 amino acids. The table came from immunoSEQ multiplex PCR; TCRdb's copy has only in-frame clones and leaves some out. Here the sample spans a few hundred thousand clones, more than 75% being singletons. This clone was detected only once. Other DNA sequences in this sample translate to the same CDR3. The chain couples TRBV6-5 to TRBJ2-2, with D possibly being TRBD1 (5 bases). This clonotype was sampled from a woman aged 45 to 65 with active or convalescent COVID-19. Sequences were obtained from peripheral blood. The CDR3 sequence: CASSLQGTGELFF. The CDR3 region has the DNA TGTGCCAGCAGCCTGCAGGGCACCGGGGAGCTGTTTTTT.